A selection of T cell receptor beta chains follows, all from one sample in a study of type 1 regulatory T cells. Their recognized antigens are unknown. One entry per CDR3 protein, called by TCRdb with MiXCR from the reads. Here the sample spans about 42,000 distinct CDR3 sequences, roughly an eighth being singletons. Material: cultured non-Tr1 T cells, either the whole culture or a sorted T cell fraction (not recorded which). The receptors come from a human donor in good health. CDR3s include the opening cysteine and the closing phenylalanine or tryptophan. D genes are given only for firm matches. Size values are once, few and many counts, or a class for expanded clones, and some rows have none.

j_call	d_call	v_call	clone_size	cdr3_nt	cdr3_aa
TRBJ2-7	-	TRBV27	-	TGTGCCAGCAGTTTCTCCAGGGTGGGCGAGCAGTACTTC	CASSFSRVGEQYF
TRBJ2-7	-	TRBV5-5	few	TGTGCCAGCAGAATATGGGGGAGATACGAGCAGTACTTC	CASRIWGRYEQYF
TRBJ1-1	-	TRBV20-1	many	TGCAGTGCTAGACGAACAGGCTTACCTGAAGCTTTCTTT	CSARRTGLPEAFF
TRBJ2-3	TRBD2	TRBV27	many	TGTGCCAGCAGACTACTAGCGGGAGGCCAAGATACGCAGTATTTT	CASRLLAGGQDTQYF
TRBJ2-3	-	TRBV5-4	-	TGTGCCAGCAGCTTGCCGGGAGTGGGAGATACGCAGTATTTT	CASSLPGVGDTQYF
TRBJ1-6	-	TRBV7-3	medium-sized	TGTGCCAGCGGGCAGAGCCTTAATTCACCCCTCCACTTT	CASGQSLNSPLHF
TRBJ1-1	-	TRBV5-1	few	TGCGCCAGCAGCTTGGCGGAGGGAACTGAAGCTTTCTTT	CASSLAEGTEAFF
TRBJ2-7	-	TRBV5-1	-	TGCGCCAGCAGCTTGAGACAGGCCGATGAGCAGTACTTC	CASSLRQADEQYF
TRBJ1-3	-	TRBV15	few	TGTGCCACCAGCAGAGTAGTCCTGGGCTCTGGAAACACCATATATTTT	CATSRVVLGSGNTIYF
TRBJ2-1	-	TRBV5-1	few	TGCGCCAGCAGCGAAATTAATGAGCAGTTCTTC	CASSEINEQFF
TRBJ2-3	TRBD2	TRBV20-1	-	TGCAGTGCTACTAGGCCGACTAGCGGGGCCACAGATACGCAGTATTTT	CSATRPTSGATDTQYF
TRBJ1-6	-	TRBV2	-	TGTGCCAGCAGCTGGGGGGGCGTCTCGAATAATTCACCCCTCCACTTT	CASSWGGVSNNSPLHF
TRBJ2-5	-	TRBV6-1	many	TGTGCCAGCAGTGACATGTCAGAGACCCAGTACTTC	CASSDMSETQYF
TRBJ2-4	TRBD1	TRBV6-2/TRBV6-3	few	TGTGCCAGCAACAGGGGTAATTCCAAAAACATTCAGTACTTC	CASNRGNSKNIQYF
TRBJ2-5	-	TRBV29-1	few	TGCAGCGTTGAATATATCATGTCACAGTACTTC	CSVEYIMSQYF
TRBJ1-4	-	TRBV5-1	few	TGCGCCAGCAGCTTAGGCGGGCTAGCAACTAATGAAAAACTGTTTTTT	CASSLGGLATNEKLFF
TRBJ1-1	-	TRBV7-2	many	TGTGCCAGCAGCAATATTCGGGGCCTGAACACTGAAGCTTTCTTT	CASSNIRGLNTEAFF
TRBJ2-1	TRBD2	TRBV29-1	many	TGCAGCGTTGCAGGGACTAGCGGGAGCCGAACCTACAATGAGCAGTTCTTC	CSVAGTSGSRTYNEQFF
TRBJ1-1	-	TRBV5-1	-	TGCGCCAGCAGCTTGCCCAGCACTGAAGCTTTCTTT	CASSLPSTEAFF
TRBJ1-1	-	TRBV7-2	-	TGTGCCAGCAGCGGAGGACAGCTCACTGAAGCTTTCTTT	CASSGGQLTEAFF
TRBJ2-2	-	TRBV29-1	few	TGCAGCGGCGGCCAACAAGGATTCGGGGAGCTGTTTTTT	CSGGQQGFGELFF
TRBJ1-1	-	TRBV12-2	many	TGTGCAAGTCGCTTAGTGGGCACTGAAGCTTTCTTT	CASRLVGTEAFF
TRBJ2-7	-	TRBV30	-	TGTGCCTGGAAAACCCCCTCCTACGAGCAGTACTTC	CAWKTPSYEQYF
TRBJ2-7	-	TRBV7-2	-	TGTGCCAGCAGCTTATCGTCTAGCGACCCCTACGAGCAGTACTTC	CASSLSSSDPYEQYF
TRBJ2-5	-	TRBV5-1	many	TGCGCCAGCAGCCCCTTCTCGAGCCAAGAGACCCAGTACTTC	CASSPFSSQETQYF
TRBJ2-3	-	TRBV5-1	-	TGCGCCAGTAGTTATGCAGATACGCAGTATTTT	CASSYADTQYF
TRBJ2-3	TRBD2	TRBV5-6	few	TGTGCCAGCAGCCCGAACCCGACTAGCAGTTGGTACACGCAGTATTTT	CASSPNPTSSWYTQYF
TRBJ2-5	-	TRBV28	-	TGTGCCAGCAGAAGACTAGTAGGAGAATACGAGACCCAGTACTTC	CASRRLVGEYETQYF
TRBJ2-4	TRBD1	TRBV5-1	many	TGCGCCAGCAGTTTGGACAGGGCCAAAAACATTCAGTACTTC	CASSLDRAKNIQYF
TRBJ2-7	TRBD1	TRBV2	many	TGTGCCAGCAGTAGGGGGATTCAGGGGGCTTACGCGCAGTACTTC	CASSRGIQGAYAQYF
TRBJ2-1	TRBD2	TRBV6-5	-	TGTGCCAGCAGCCGTCGGAGTCTAGCGGGTCTCAATGAGCAGTTCTTC	CASSRRSLAGLNEQFF
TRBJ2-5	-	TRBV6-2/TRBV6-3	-	TGTGCCGGCAGAGAACCGGGGCAGGGTCTGGGAGAGACCCAGTACTTC	CAGREPGQGLGETQYF
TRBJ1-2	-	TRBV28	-	TGTGCCAGCAGTTCCGGACTGAGGAATGGCTACACCTTC	CASSSGLRNGYTF
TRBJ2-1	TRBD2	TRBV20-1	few	TGCAGTGCTAGAGATGACAGCGGGGTCAATGAGCAGTTCTTC	CSARDDSGVNEQFF
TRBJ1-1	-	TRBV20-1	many	TGCAGTGCTAGATCCAACACTGAAGCTTTCTTT	CSARSNTEAFF
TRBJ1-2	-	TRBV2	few	TGTGCCAGCAGTGTGCATGTCTATGGCTACACCTTC	CASSVHVYGYTF
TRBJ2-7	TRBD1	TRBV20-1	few	TGCAGTGCTAAAGGGGACAGAGGGATCAACGAGCAGTACTTC	CSAKGDRGINEQYF
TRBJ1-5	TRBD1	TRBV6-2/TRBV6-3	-	TGTGCCAGCAGTTACTCGAGGGACAGGGGAACCCAGCCCCAGCATTTT	CASSYSRDRGTQPQHF
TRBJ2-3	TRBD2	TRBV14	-	TGTGCCAGCAGCCAAGTGCCGGGAGGGCCGGATACGCAGTATTTT	CASSQVPGGPDTQYF
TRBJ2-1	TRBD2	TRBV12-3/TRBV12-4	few	TGTGCCAGCAGCCTCCCGACTAGCGGGAGCAATGAGCAGTTCTTC	CASSLPTSGSNEQFF
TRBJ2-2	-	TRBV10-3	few	TGTGCCATCAGTGGTAGCGGAGGGGACACCGGGGAGCTGTTTTTT	CAISGSGGDTGELFF
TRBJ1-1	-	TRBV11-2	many	TGTGCCAGCAGCTCCCTTGCAGTGCGCACTGAAGCTTTCTTT	CASSSLAVRTEAFF
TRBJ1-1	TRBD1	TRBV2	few	TGTGCCGTCCAGGGACAGTTTATCAATGAAGCTTTCTTT	CAVQGQFINEAFF
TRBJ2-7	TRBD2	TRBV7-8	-	TGTGCCAGCAACTTAGTCTTAGCGGGTGTCCCTGGCCGCGAGCAGTACTTC	CASNLVLAGVPGREQYF
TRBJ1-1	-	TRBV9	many	TGTGCCAGCAGCTTGATCCCCCAGTGGGGGACTGAAGCTTTCTTT	CASSLIPQWGTEAFF
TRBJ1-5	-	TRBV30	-	TGTGCCTGGAGGCCCCGGCCCGATCAGCCCCAGCATTTT	CAWRPRPDQPQHF
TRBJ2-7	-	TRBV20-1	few	TGCAGTGCTCGAGGAGCGACAGTCCCCTACGAGCAGTACTTC	CSARGATVPYEQYF
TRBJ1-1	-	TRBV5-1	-	TGCGCCAGCAGCTTGAGTAGAGGCCGAGGGACTGAAGCTTTCTTT	CASSLSRGRGTEAFF
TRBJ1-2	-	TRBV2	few	TGTGCCAGCAAAAATACAGGGCTCAACTATGGCTACACCTTC	CASKNTGLNYGYTF
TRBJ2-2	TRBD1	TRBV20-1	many	TGCAGTGCTGGACAGGGGGCGACCGGGGAGCTGTTTTTT	CSAGQGATGELFF
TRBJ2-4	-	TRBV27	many	TGTGCCAGCAGTTTACAGGGGTTGGACATTCAGTACTTC	CASSLQGLDIQYF
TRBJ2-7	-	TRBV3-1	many	TGTGCCAGCAGCAATCCCCCCGGGGTCCAGTACTTC	CASSNPPGVQYF
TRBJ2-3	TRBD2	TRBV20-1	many	TGCAGTGCCCCGGGACTAGCGGGACCAAACCCGCAGTATTTT	CSAPGLAGPNPQYF
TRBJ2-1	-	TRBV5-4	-	TGTGCCAGCAGCTCACCGAAGGTGGGTGAGCAGTTCTTC	CASSSPKVGEQFF
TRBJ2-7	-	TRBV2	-	TGTGCCAGCAGTGTCGGTCACGAGCAGTACTTC	CASSVGHEQYF
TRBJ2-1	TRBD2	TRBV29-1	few	TGCAGCGTTGAGCCTAGCGGGAGGGGGGGGTATGAGCAGTTCTTC	CSVEPSGRGGYEQFF
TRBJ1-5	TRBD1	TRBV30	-	TGTGCCTGGAGTTCCACAGGGGGTCAGCCCCAGCATTTT	CAWSSTGGQPQHF
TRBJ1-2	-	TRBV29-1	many	TGCAGCGTTGTCTCAGGGACCCTCGGCTACACCTTC	CSVVSGTLGYTF
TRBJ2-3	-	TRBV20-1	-	TGCAGTGGTGTGAGGGCAGATACGCAGTATTTT	CSGVRADTQYF
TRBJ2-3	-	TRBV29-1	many	TGCAGCGCCAATCAGGATACGCAGTATTTT	CSANQDTQYF